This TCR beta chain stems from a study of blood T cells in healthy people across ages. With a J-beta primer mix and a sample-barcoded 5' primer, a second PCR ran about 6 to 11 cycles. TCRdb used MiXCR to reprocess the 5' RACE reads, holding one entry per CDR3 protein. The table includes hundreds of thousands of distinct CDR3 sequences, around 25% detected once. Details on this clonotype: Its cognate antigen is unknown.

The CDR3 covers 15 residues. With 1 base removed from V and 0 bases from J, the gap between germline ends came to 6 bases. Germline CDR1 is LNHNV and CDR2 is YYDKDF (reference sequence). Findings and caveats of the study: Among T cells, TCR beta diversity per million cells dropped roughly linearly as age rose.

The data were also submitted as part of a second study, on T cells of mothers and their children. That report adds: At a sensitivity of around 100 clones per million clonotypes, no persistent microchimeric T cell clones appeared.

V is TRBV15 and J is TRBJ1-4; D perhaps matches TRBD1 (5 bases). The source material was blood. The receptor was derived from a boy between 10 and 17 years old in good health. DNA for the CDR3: TGTGCCACCAGCAGAGGACAGCCAACTAATGAAAAACTGTTTTTT. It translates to CATSRGQPTNEKLFF.